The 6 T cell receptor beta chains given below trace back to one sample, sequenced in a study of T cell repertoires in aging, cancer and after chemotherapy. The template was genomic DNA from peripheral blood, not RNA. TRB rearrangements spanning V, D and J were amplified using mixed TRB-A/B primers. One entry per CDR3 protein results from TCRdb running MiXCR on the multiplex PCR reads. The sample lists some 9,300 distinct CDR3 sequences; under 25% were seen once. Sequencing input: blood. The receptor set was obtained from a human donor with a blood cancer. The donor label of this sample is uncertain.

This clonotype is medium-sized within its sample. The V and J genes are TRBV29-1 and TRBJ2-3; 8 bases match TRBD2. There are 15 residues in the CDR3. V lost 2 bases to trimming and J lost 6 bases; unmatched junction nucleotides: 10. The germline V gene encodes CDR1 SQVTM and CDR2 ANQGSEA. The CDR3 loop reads CSVETASGPRDTQYF. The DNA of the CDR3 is TGCAGCGTTGAAACGGCTAGCGGGCCCCGGGATACGCAGTATTTT.

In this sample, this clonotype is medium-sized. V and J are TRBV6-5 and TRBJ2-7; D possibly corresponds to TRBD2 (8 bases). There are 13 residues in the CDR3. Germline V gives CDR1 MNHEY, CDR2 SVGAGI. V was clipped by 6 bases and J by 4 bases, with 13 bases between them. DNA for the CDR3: TGTGCCAGCAGCAGGGGGACTAGATACGAGCAGTACTTC. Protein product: CASSRGTRYEQYF.

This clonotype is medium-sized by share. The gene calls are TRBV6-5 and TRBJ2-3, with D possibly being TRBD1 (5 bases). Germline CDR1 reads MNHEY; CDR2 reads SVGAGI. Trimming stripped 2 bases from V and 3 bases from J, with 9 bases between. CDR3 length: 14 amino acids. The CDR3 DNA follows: TGTGCCAGCAGTTACGGGGCAGCAACAGATACGCAGTATTTT. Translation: CASSYGAATDTQYF.

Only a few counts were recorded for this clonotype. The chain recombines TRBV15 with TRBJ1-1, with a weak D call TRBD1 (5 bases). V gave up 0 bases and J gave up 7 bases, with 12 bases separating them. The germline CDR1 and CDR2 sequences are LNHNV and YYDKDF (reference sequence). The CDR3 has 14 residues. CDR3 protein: CATSRDPGKGEAFF. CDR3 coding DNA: TGTGCCACCAGCAGAGATCCAGGGAAGGGTGAAGCTTTCTTT.

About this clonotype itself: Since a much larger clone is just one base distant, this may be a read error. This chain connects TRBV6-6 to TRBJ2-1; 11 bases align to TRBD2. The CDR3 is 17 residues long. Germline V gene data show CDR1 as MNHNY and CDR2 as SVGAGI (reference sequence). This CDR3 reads CASSYSASGGFYNGQFF. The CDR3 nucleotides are TGTGCCAGCAGTTACTCGGCTAGCGGGGGGTTCTACAATGGGCAGTTCTTC.

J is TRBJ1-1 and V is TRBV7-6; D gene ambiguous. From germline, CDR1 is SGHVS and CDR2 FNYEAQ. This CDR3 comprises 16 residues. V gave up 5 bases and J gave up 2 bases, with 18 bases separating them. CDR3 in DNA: TGTGCCAGCAGCGGATGGTTATGGGGTGGAAACACTGAAGCTTTCTTT. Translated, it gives CASSGWLWGGNTEAFF.